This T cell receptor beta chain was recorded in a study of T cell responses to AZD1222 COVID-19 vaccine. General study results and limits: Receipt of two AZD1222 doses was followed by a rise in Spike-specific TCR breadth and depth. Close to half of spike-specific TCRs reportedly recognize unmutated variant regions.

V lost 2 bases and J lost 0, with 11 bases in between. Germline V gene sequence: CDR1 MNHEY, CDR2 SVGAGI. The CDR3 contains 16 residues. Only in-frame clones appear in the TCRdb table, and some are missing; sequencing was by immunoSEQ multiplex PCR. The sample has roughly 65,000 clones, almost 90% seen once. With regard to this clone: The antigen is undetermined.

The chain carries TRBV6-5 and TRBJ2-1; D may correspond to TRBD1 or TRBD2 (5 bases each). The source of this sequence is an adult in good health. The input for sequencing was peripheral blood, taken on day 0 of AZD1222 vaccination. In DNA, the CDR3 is TGTGCCAGCAGTTACCGGGGCCCTTCCTCCTACAATGAGCAGTTCTTC. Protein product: CASSYRGPSSYNEQFF.